The 27 T cell receptor beta chains given below trace back to one sample, sequenced in a study of shared T cell receptors in the human thymus. Sequencing used immunoSEQ multiplex PCR; TCRdb keeps in-frame clones, though not all of them. The sample includes some 660,000 clones, around 87% of them seen just once. Separately, the same data were catalogued under a study of human thymus T cells.

Sequenced input: thymocytes. These receptors originate from a boy under three years old with a congenital heart defect.

V usage is TRBV23-1 and J usage is TRBJ1-5, with 10 positions matching TRBD1. TRBV23-1 is an open reading frame whose function is uncertain. Unmatched junction bases numbered 11, after V lost 3 bases and J lost 0 bases. The CDR3 covers 19 residues. CDR3 protein: CASSHPRDRGTVSNQPQHF. CDR3 nucleotides: TGCGCCAGCAGTCACCCACGGGACAGGGGCACCGTTAGCAATCAGCCCCAGCATTTT.

The genes are TRBV28 and TRBJ2-7; possible D gene TRBD2, 5 bases. CDR3 length: 16 amino acids. V was clipped by 5 bases and J by 6 bases, with 23 bases between them. The V gene's germline CDR1 is MDHEN and CDR2 SYDVKM. Here the CDR3 reads CASSHLCRGRVCEQYF. The CDR3 DNA follows: TGTGCCAGCAGTCACCTCTGCCGGGGAAGGGTATGCGAGCAGTACTTC.

This clone was picked up one time. V and J are TRBV14 and TRBJ2-2; 12 positions match TRBD2. This CDR3 spans 17 amino acids. CDR1 SGHDN and CDR2 FVKESK come from the germline V gene. With 0 bases clipped from V and 3 bases from J, the junction kept 2 bases outside the gene matches. The CDR3 coding sequence is TGTGCCAGCAGCCAAGAGGGGACTAGCGGGTACACCGGGGAGCTGTTTTTT. Protein product: CASSQEGTSGYTGELFF.

This chain connects TRBV28 to TRBJ2-5, with D possibly being TRBD2 (5 bases). This CDR3 is 14 amino acids long. Germline V gene sequence: CDR1 MDHEN, CDR2 SYDVKM. Deletions cut 3 bases from V and 5 bases from J, with 13 bases between. This CDR3 reads CASSFGLAGETQYF. DNA of the CDR3: TGTGCCAGCAGTTTTGGGCTAGCTGGGGAGACCCAGTACTTC.

V and J are TRBV6-5 and TRBJ1-4; 7 bases line up with TRBD1. Germline values: CDR1 MNHEY, CDR2 SVGAGI. The CDR3 consists of 15 residues. Trimming took 6 bases from V and 5 from J; bases not matched to a gene: 9. This chain's CDR3 is CASSSQTGPNEKLFF. CDR3 bases: TGTGCCAGCAGCTCTCAGACAGGGCCCAATGAAAAACTGTTTTTT.

The V call is TRBV4-3, the J call TRBJ1-1; no reliable D call. This CDR3 comprises 15 residues. V lost 0 bases, J lost 4 bases, and 12 bases lay in between. Per germline, CDR1 LGHNA and CDR2 YSLEER. The CDR3 protein is CASSQDGGVSTEAFF. The CDR3 nucleotides are TGCGCCAGCAGCCAAGATGGAGGAGTGAGCACTGAAGCTTTCTTT.

This clone was detected only a few times. This same CDR3 is encoded by further DNA sequences in the sample. This sequence joins TRBV16 and TRBJ1-6; 10 bases match TRBD1. From germline, CDR1 is KGHSY and CDR2 FQNENV. V lost 3 bases to trimming and J lost 7 bases; unmatched junction nucleotides: 3. The CDR3 has 15 residues. CDR3 protein: CASSHGTGDNSPLHF. CDR3 sequence (DNA): TGTGCCAGCAGCCACGGGACAGGGGACAATTCACCCCTCCACTTT.

The V and J genes are TRBV9 and TRBJ2-3, with 10 bases fitting TRBD2. CDR3 length equals 15 residues. Germline CDR1 and CDR2: SGDLS and YYNGEE. The V gene end was trimmed by 3 bases and the J gene end by 5 bases; junction bases not matched to a gene: 6. The CDR3 loop reads CASSAKRGGRDTQYF. CDR3 in DNA: TGTGCCAGCAGCGCCAAGCGGGGGGGCAGAGATACGCAGTATTTT.

The chain uses TRBV7-9 and TRBJ1-2; 12 bases match TRBD1. There are 19 residues in the CDR3. Germline lookup yields CDR1 SEHNR and CDR2 FQNEAQ (reference sequence). After removal of 4 bases from V and 4 bases from J, the junction contained 16 bases not matched to a gene. In DNA, the CDR3 is TGTGCCAGCAGCTCGTCAGGCCTGGGACAGGGGGCCGTCGTCTATGGCTACACCTTC. It specifies CASSSSGLGQGAVVYGYTF.

The chain couples TRBV11-2 to TRBJ2-5; 14 bases are a match to TRBD2. The CDR3 consists of 16 residues. Germline CDR1 reads SGHAT; CDR2 reads FQNNGV. The junction had 1 base not matched to a gene; V was cut back by 3 bases and J by 1 base. The chain's CDR3 is CASSFGLAGGQETQYF. The CDR3 region has the DNA TGTGCCAGCAGCTTTGGACTAGCGGGGGGCCAAGAGACCCAGTACTTC.

The rearrangement uses TRBV6-5 and TRBJ2-7; possible D gene TRBD1, 5 bases. Germline assignment: CDR1 MNHEY and CDR2 SVGAGI. V shed 0 bases and J shed 5 bases, with 11 bases lying between them. The CDR3 is 14 residues long. CDR3 DNA: TGTGCCAGCAGTTACTCGTTCAGGGAAAACGAGCAGTACTTC. Protein sequence: CASSYSFRENEQYF.

The chain couples TRBV4-1 to TRBJ2-3, with 8 positions matching TRBD2. Germline CDR1 MGHRA, CDR2 YSYEKL. V shed 0 bases, J shed 2 bases, and the junction held 7 bases outside the gene matches. The CDR3 sequence is 17 residues long. This chain's CDR3 is CASSQDAAGANTDTQYF. The CDR3 DNA reads TGCGCCAGCAGCCAAGATGCAGCGGGGGCAAACACAGATACGCAGTATTTT.

The rearrangement uses TRBV19 and TRBJ1-4; tentative D call: TRBD1 (5 bases). CDR3 length equals 15 residues. Trimming stripped 5 bases from V and 3 bases from J, with 13 bases between. Looked up from germline, CDR1 is LNHDA and CDR2 is SQIVND (reference sequence). The CDR3 nucleotides read TGTGCCAGTAGTGCAGAGACAGCCTCTAATGAAAAACTGTTTTTT. Its translation is CASSAETASNEKLFF.

The chain combines TRBV9 with TRBJ2-2; TRBD2 aligns across 7 bases. CDR1 is SGDLS and CDR2 is YYNGEE in the germline V gene. This CDR3 comprises 16 residues. The V gene end was trimmed by 3 bases and the J gene end by 0 bases; junction bases not matched to a gene: 5. For the CDR3, the DNA is TGTGCCAGCAGCGCCTCTAGCGGTTCGAACACCGGGGAGCTGTTTTTT. Translation gives CASSASSGSNTGELFF.

J is TRBJ2-2 and V is TRBV11-3; 8 nucleotides line up with TRBD2. From germline, CDR1 is SGHNT and CDR2 YENEEA. Unmatched junction bases numbered 10, after V lost 4 bases and J lost 3 bases. The CDR3 totals 17 residues. The CDR3 nucleotides read TGTGCCAGCAGCTCCGGGGGGGGGACACATCACACCGGGGAGCTGTTTTTT. Its protein product is CASSSGGGTHHTGELFF. The whole variable domain, remainder taken from reference TRBV11-3 and TRBJ2-2, is EAGVVQSPRYKIIEKKQPVAFWCNPISGHNTLYWYLQNLGQGPELLIRYENEEAVDDSQLPKDRFSAERLKGVDSTLKIQPAELGDSAVYLCASSSGGGTHHTGELFFGEGSRLTVL.

Remarks on this clone: This specimen includes other DNA sequences encoding the same CDR3. J is TRBJ2-7 and V is TRBV27; D remains ambiguous. Per germline, CDR1 MNHEY and CDR2 SMNVEV (reference sequence). Trimming pared 9 bases from V and 0 bases from J, leaving 6 bases between. There are 11 residues in the CDR3. The CDR3 sequence is CASRSSYEQYF. CDR3 bases: TGTGCCAGTAGGAGCTCCTACGAGCAGTACTTC.

The chain recombines TRBV5-6 with TRBJ1-6, with D maybe TRBD1 (5 bases). The V and J ends lost 2 bases and 6 bases respectively, with 15 bases between them. Germline CDR1 and CDR2: SGHDT and YYEEEE. CDR3 length: 16 amino acids. The DNA of the CDR3 is TGTGCCAGCAGCTTTTATTTTCAGGGCCCTAATTCACCCCTCCACTTT. Its protein is CASSFYFQGPNSPLHF. The variable domain in full, completed from reference TRBV5-6 and TRBJ1-6, reads DAGVTQSPTHLIKTRGQQVTLRCSPKSGHDTVSWYQQALGQGPQFIFQYYEEEERQRGNFPDRFSGHQFPNYSSELNVNALLLGDSALYLCASSFYFQGPNSPLHFGNGTRLTVT.

In its sample, this clone was seen a few times. The chain couples TRBV14 to TRBJ2-5; 14 bases fit TRBD2. The CDR3 length is 18 residues. V lost 4 bases to trimming and J lost 6 bases; unmatched junction nucleotides: 13. Germline V CDR1 and CDR2: SGHDN, FVKESK. The chain's CDR3 is CASSLGTSGGSGRKTQYF. In DNA form, the CDR3 reads TGTGCCAGCAGCCTAGGGACTAGCGGGGGCTCTGGTAGAAAGACCCAGTACTTC.

In its sample, this clone was seen a few times. As DNA, the CDR3 is TGTGCCAGCAGACCAGGGCTCTCTGGGGCCAACGTCCTGACTTTC. It codes for CASRPGLSGANVLTF. This chain links TRBV5-4 with TRBJ2-6; weak D call: TRBD1 (5 bases). V was pared by 5 bases and J by 0 bases, with 9 bases between. Germline lookup yields CDR1 SGHNT and CDR2 YYREEE (reference sequence). There are 15 residues in the CDR3.

The chain is built from TRBV19 and TRBJ1-5; tentatively, D is TRBD1 (5 bases). CDR1 LNHDA and CDR2 SQIVND come from the germline V gene (reference sequence). Trimming removed 1 base at V and 6 bases at J, with 16 bases between. The CDR3 is 16 amino acids. The chain's CDR3 is CASSIVGQGGRQPQHF. Here the CDR3 DNA reads TGTGCCAGTAGTATAGTGGGGCAGGGAGGGCGTCAGCCCCAGCATTTT. The variable domain in full, completed from reference TRBV19 and TRBJ1-5, reads DGGITQSPKYLFRKEGQNVTLSCEQNLNHDAMYWYRQDPGQGLRLIYYSQIVNDFQKGDIAEGYSVSREKKESFPLTVTSAQKNPTAFYLCASSIVGQGGRQPQHFGDGTRLSIL.

The V gene is TRBV28, the J gene TRBJ2-3, with D possibly matching TRBD2 (5 bases). The V gene's germline CDR1 is MDHEN and CDR2 SYDVKM. This CDR3 region has 15 residues. The V end lost 5 bases, the J end lost 2 bases, and 14 bases lay between the germline ends. CDR3 region: CASSDNKEVTDTQYF. CDR3 coding DNA: TGTGCCAGCAGTGACAACAAGGAGGTCACAGATACGCAGTATTTT.

V and J are TRBV6-5 and TRBJ2-3; weak D call: TRBD2 (6 bases). The ends were cut back, 0 bases at V and 0 bases at J, with 10 bases in the middle. The CDR3 contains 16 residues. Germline CDR1 reads MNHEY; CDR2 reads SVGAGI. The CDR3 protein is CASSYSSRDSTDTQYF. CDR3 sequence (DNA): TGTGCCAGCAGTTACTCGTCGCGGGATAGCACAGATACGCAGTATTTT.

The rearrangement links TRBV4-2 to TRBJ1-2; TRBD1 is a possible D gene (6 bases). This CDR3 comprises 17 residues. Trimming took 0 bases from V and 0 from J, leaving 14 bases between them. Germline V gene sequence: CDR1 LGHNA, CDR2 YNFKEQ. DNA of the CDR3: TGTGCCAGCAGCCAAGATGACGGGACAAATACTAACTATGGCTACACCTTC. Its translation: CASSQDDGTNTNYGYTF.

The chain couples TRBV28 to TRBJ2-5; tentative D call: TRBD1 (5 bases). CDR1 and CDR2 from the germline V gene are MDHEN and SYDVKM. V was shortened by 3 bases and J by 3 bases, with 8 bases between the two germline ends. The CDR3 contains 13 residues. CDR3 nucleotide sequence: TGTGCCAGCAGTTTTGTAGGGGAAGAGACCCAGTACTTC. Protein sequence: CASSFVGEETQYF.

This chain connects TRBV6-1 to TRBJ2-3, with D maybe TRBD2 (5 bases). The CDR3 consists of 14 residues. Looked up from germline, CDR1 is MNHNS and CDR2 is SASEGT. With 0 bases removed from V and 3 bases from J, the gap between germline ends came to 7 bases. CDR3 residues: CASSEARGTDTQYF. The DNA of the CDR3 is TGTGCCAGCAGTGAAGCAAGAGGGACAGATACGCAGTATTTT.

Notes on this clone: Its ends do not fully match the called genes, so a read error is possible. The CDR3 loop reads CASSRGQPYVIETQYF. Written as DNA, the CDR3 is TGTGCTAGCAGCCGTGGACAACCTTACGTTATCGAGACCCAGTACTTC. The V and J genes are TRBV7-7 and TRBJ2-5; weak D call: TRBD1 (5 bases). Germline V gene data show CDR1 as SSHAT and CDR2 as FNYEAQ (reference sequence). The length of the CDR3 is 16 residues.

This sequence joins TRBV29-1 and TRBJ1-2; 8 nucleotides match TRBD1. CDR1 is SQVTM and CDR2 is ANQGSEA in the germline V gene. This CDR3 contains 11 residues. The J segment lost 8 bases and the V segment lost 6 bases, leaving 5 bases of the junction unmatched. This chain's CDR3 is CSVLDRGGYTF. The CDR3, as DNA: TGCAGCGTCCTAGACAGGGGAGGCTACACCTTC.